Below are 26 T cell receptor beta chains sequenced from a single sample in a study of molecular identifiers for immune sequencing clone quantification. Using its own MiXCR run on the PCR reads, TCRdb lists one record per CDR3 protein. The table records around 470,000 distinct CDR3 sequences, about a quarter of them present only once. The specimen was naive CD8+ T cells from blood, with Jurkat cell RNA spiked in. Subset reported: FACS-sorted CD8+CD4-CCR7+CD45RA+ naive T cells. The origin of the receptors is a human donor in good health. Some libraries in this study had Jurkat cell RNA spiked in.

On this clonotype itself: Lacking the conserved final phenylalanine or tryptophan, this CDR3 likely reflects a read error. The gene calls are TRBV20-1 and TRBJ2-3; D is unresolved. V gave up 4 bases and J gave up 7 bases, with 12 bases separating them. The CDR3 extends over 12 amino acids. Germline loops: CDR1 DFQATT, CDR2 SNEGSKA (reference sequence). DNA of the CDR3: TGCAGTGCTACGTGGCCCACTAATACGCAGTATCTT. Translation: CSATWPTNTQYL.

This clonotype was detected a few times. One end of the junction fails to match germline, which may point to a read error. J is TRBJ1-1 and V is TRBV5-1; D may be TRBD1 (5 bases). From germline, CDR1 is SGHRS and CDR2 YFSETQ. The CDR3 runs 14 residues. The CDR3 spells CARSLQGWGTEAFF. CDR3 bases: TGCGCCAGGAGCTTGCAGGGTTGGGGAACTGAAGCTTTCTTT.

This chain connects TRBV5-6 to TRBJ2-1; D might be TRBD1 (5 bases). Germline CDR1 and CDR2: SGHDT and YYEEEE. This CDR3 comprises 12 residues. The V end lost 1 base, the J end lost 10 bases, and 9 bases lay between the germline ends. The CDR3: CASSLLGQEQFF. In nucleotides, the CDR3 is TGTGCCAGCAGCTTGCTGGGGCAGGAGCAGTTCTTC.

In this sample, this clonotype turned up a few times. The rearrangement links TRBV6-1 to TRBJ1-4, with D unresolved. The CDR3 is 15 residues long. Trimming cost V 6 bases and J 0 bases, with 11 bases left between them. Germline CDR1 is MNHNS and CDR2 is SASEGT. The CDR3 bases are TGTGCCAGCAGCTTTCCCCGGGCAACTAATGAAAAACTGTTTTTT. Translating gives CASSFPRATNEKLFF.

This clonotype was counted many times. The CDR3 DNA is TGTGCCAGCAGCTTCTCTGCAACTAATGAAAAACTGTTTTTT. This codes for CASSFSATNEKLFF. The gene calls are TRBV13 and TRBJ1-4; D not certain. CDR1 and CDR2 (germline): PRHDT, FYEKMQ (reference sequence). The V and J ends lost 3 bases and 0 bases respectively, with 5 bases between them. CDR3 length: 14 amino acids.

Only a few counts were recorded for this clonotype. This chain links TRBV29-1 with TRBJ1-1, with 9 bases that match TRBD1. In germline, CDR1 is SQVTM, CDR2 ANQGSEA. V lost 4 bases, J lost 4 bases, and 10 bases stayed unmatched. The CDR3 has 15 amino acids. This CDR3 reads CSVAGTDRGGTEAFF. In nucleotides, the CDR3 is TGCAGCGTTGCCGGGACTGACAGGGGGGGCACTGAAGCTTTCTTT.

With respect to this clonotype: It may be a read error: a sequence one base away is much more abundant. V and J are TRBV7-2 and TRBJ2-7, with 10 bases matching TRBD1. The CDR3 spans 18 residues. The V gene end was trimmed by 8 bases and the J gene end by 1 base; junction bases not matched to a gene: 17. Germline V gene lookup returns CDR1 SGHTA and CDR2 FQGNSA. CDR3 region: CASRPRQGASTTSYEQYF. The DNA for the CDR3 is TGTGCCAGCCGCCCAAGACAGGGGGCAAGTACTACGTCCTACGAGCAGTACTTC. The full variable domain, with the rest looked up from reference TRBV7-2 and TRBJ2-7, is GAGVSQSPSNKVTEKGKDVELRCDPISGHTALYWYRQSLGQGLEFLIYFQGNSAPDKSGLPSDRFSAERTGGSVSTLTIQRTQQEDSAVYLCASRPRQGASTTSYEQYFGPGTRLTVT.

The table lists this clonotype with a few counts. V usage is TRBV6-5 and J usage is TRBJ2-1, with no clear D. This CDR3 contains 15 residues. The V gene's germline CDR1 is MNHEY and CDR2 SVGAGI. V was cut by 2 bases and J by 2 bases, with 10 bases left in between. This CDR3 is CASSYGRPTYNEQFF. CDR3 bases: TGTGCCAGCAGTTACGGGCGACCAACCTACAATGAGCAGTTCTTC.

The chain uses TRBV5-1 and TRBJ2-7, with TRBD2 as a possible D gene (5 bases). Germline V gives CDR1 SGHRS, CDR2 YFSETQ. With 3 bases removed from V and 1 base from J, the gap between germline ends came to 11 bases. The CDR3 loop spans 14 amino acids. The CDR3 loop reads CASSSYSGSYEQYF. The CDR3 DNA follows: TGCGCCAGCAGCTCCTACAGCGGTTCCTACGAGCAGTACTTC.

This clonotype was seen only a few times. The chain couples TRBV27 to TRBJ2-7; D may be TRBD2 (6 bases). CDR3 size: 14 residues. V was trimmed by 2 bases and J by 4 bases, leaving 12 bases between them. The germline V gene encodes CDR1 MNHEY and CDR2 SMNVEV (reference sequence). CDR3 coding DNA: TGTGCCAGCAGTTTAGCAGCGGGCAATTACGAGCAGTACTTC. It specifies CASSLAAGNYEQYF.

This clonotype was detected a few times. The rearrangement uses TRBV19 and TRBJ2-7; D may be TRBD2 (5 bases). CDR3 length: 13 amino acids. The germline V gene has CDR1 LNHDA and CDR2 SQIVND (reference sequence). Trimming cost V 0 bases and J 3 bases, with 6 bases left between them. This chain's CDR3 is CASSIEGVYEQYF. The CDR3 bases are TGTGCCAGTAGTATAGAGGGAGTCTACGAGCAGTACTTC.

CDR3 protein: CARTDAYEQYF. CDR3 nucleotide sequence: TGTGCCCGCACCGACGCCTACGAGCAGTACTTC. The V and J genes are TRBV25-1 and TRBJ2-7; D not certain. Per the germline V gene, CDR1 is MGHDK and CDR2 is SYGVNS. Trimming removed 11 bases at V and 2 bases at J, with 10 bases between. There are 11 residues in the CDR3.

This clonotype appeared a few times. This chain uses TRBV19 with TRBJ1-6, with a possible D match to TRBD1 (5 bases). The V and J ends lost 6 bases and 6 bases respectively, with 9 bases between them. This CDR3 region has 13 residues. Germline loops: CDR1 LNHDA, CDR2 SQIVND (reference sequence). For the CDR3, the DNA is TGTGCCAGTAGACCTGGGGGTAATTCACCCCTCCACTTT. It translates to CASRPGGNSPLHF.

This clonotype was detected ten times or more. This chain's CDR3 is CASSQARDRVSEQYF. In DNA form, the CDR3 reads TGCGCCAGCAGCCAAGCCCGGGACAGGGTATCCGAGCAGTACTTC. The rearrangement joins TRBV4-3 to TRBJ2-7; 9 nucleotides match TRBD1. Per the germline V gene, CDR1 is LGHNA and CDR2 is YSLEER. The V and J ends lost 1 base and 6 bases, in that order; junction bases with no gene match: 7. The CDR3 spans 15 residues.

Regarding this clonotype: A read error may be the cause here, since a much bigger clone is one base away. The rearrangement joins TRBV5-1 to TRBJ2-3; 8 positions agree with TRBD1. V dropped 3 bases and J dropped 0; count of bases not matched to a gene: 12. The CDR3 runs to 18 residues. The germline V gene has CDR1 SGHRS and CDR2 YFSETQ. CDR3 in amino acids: CASSYYPGTGQSTDTQYF. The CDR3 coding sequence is TGCGCCAGCAGCTACTACCCCGGGACAGGCCAAAGCACAGATACGCAGTATTTT.

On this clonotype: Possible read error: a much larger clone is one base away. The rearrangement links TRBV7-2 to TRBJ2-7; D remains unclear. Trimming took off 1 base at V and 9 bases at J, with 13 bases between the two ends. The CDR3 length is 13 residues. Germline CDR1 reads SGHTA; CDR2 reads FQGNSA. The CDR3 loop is CASSLVGKLGQYF. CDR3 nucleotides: TGTGCCAGCAGCTTAGTAGGGAAGCTCGGGCAGTACTTC. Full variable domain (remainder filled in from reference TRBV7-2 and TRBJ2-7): GAGVSQSPSNKVTEKGKDVELRCDPISGHTALYWYRQSLGQGLEFLIYFQGNSAPDKSGLPSDRFSAERTGGSVSTLTIQRTQQEDSAVYLCASSLVGKLGQYFGPGTRLTVT.

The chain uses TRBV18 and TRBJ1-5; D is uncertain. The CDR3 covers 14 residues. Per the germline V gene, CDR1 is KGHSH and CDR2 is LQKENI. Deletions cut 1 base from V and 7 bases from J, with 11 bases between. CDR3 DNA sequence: TGTGCCAGCTCACCACGGGAAGCGGCACAGCCCCAGCATTTT. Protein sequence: CASSPREAAQPQHF.

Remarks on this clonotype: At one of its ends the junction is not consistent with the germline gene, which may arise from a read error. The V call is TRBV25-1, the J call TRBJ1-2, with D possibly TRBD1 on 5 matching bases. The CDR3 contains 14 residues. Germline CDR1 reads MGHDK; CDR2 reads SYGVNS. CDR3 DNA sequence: TGTGCCAGCAGCGGGCTGGGGGGATCCTATGGCTACTCCTTC. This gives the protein CASSGLGGSYGYSF.

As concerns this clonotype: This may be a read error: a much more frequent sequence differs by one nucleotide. This chain's CDR3 is CSARRASSYGQYF. The CDR3 coding sequence is TGCAGTGCTAGAAGAGCGAGCTCCTACGGGCAGTACTTC. V usage is TRBV20-1 and J usage is TRBJ2-7; unclear D gene. This CDR3 region has 13 residues. The germline V gene has CDR1 DFQATT and CDR2 SNEGSKA (reference sequence).

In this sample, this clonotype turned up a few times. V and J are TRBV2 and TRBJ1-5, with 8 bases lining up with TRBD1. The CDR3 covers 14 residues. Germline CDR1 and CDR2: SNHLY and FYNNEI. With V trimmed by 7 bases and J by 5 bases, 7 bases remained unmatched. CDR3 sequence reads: CASKGAGGHQPQHF. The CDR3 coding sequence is TGTGCCAGCAAGGGAGCAGGGGGCCATCAGCCCCAGCATTTT.

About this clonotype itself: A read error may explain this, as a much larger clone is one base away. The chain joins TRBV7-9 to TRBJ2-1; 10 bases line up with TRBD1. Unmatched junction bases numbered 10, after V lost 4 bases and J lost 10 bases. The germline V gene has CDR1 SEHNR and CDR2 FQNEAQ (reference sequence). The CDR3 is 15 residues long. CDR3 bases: TGTGCCAGCAGCTGGGGCTGGACAGGGGGGAACGAGCAGTTCTTC. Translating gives CASSWGWTGGNEQFF.

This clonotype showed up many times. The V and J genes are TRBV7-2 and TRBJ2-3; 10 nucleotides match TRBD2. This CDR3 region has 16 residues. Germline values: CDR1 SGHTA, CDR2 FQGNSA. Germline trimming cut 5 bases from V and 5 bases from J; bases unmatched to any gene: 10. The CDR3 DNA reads TGTGCCAGCAGCGTACTCAGCGGGGGGGCCCAAGATACGCAGTATTTT. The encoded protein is CASSVLSGGAQDTQYF.

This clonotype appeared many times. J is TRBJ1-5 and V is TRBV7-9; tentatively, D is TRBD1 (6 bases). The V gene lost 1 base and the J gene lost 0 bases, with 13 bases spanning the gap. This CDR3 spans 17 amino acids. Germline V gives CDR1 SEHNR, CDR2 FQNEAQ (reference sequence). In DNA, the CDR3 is TGTGCCAGCAGCTTAGTTGGAGGGGGATATAGCAATCAGCCCCAGCATTTT. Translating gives CASSLVGGGYSNQPQHF.

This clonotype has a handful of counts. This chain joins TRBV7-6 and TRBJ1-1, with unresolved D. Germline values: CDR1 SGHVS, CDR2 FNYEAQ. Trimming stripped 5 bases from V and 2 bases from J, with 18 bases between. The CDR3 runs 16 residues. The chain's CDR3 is CASSLVTPPANTEAFF. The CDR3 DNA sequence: TGTGCCAGCAGCCTAGTCACCCCGCCGGCAAACACTGAAGCTTTCTTT.

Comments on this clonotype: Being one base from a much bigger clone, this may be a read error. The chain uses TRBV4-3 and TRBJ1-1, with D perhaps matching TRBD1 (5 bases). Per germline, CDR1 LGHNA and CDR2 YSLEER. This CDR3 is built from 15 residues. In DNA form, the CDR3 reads TGCGCCAGCAGCCAAGACAAGGGGCTGGGGACTGAAGCTCTCTTT. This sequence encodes CASSQDKGLGTEALF.

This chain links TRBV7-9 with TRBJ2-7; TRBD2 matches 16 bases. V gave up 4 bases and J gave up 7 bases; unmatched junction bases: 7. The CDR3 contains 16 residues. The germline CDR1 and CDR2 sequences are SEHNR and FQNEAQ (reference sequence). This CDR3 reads CASSWGLAGGPSEQYF. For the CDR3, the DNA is TGTGCCAGCAGCTGGGGACTAGCGGGAGGGCCGAGTGAGCAGTACTTC.